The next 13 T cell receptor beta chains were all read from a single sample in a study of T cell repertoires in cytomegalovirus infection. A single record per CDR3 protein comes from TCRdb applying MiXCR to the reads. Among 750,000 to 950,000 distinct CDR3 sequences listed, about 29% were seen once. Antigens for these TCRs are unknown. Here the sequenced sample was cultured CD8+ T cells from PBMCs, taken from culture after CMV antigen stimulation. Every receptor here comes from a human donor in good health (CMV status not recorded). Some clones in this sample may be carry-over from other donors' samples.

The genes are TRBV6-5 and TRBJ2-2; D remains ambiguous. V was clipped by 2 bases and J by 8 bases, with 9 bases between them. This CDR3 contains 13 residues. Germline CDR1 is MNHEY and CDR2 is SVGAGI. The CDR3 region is CASSYVREGELFF. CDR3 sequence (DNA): TGTGCCAGCAGTTACGTTCGCGAGGGGGAGCTGTTTTTT.

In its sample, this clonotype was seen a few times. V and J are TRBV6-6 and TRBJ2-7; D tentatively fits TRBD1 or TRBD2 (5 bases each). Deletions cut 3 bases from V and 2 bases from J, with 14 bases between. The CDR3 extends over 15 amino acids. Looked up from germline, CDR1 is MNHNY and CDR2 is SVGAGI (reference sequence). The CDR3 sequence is CASSYSGDVTYEQYF. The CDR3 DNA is TGTGCCAGCAGTTATTCCGGGGACGTAACCTACGAGCAGTACTTC.

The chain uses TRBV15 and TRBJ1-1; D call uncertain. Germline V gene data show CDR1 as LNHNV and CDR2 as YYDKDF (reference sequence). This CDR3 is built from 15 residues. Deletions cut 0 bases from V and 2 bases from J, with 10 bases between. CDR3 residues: CATSRESWGNTEAFF. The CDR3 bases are TGTGCCACCAGCAGAGAGTCGTGGGGAAACACTGAAGCTTTCTTT.

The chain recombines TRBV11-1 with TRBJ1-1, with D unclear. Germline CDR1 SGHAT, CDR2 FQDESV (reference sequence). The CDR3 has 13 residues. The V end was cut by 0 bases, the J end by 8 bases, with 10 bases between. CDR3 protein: CASSLAGGVEAFF. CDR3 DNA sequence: TGTGCCAGCAGCTTAGCGGGCGGGGTAGAAGCTTTCTTT.

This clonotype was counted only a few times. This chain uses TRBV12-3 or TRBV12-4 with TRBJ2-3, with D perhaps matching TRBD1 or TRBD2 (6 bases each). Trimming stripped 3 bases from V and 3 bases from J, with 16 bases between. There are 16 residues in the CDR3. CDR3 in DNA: TGTGCCAGCAGTTTCCTTCCGGGGGCTAGTACAGATACGCAGTATTTT. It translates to CASSFLPGASTDTQYF.

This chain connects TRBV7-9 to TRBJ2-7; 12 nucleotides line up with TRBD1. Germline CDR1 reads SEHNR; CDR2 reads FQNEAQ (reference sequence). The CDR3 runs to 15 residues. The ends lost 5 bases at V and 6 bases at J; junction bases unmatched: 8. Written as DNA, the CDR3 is TGTGCCAGCAGCCCAGGGACAGGGGGCGCGATCGAGCAGTACGTC. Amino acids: CASSPGTGGAIEQYV.

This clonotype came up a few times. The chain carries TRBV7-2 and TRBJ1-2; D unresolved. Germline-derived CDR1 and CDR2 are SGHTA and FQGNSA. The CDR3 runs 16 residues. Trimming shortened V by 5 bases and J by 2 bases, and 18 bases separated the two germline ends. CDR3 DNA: TGTGCCAGCAGCCAATTAAGGCGAGCGGAAAACTATGGCTACACCTTC. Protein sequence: CASSQLRRAENYGYTF.

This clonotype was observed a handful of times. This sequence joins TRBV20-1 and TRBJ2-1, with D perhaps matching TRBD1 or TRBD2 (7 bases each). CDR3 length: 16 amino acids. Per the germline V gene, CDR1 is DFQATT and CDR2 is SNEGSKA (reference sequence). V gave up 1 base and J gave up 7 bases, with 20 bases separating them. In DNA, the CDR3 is TGCAGTGCTAGAGGGGGGAGGGGGCTGATATGGAATGAGCAGTTCTTC. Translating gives CSARGGRGLIWNEQFF.

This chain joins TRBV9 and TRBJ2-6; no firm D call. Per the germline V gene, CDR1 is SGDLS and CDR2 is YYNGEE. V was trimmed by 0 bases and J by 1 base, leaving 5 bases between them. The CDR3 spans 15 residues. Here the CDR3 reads CASSVDGSGANVLTF. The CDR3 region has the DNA TGTGCCAGCAGCGTAGACGGGTCTGGGGCCAACGTCCTGACTTTC.

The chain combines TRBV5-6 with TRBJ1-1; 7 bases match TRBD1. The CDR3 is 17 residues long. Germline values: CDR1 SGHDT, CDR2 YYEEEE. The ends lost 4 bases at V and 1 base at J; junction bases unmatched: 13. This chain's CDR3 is CASSRRDRKPRNTEAFF. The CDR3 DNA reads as TGTGCCAGCAGCCGTAGGGACAGAAAACCCCGGAACACTGAAGCTTTCTTT.

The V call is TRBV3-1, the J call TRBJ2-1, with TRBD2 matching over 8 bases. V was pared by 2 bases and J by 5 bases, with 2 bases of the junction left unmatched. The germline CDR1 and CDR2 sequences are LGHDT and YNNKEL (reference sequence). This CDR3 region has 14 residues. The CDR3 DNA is TGTGCCAGCAGCCAATTTAGCGGGGACAATGAGCAGTTCTTC. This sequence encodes CASSQFSGDNEQFF.

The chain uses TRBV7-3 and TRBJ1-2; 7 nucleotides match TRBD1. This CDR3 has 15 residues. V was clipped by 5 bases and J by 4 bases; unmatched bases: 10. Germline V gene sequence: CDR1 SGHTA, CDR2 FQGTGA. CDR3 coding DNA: TGTGCCAGCAGCCTTTCCCACGGGACAGCCTATGGCTACACCTTC. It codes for CASSLSHGTAYGYTF.

The CDR3 is CASLHNEQFF. The CDR3 nucleotides are TGTGCCAGTCTTCACAATGAGCAGTTCTTC. The chain couples TRBV7-2 to TRBJ2-1; D is uncertain. V lost 9 bases and J 5 bases, leaving 5 bases between the germline ends. Germline V gene lookup returns CDR1 SGHTA and CDR2 FQGNSA. The CDR3 spans 10 residues.